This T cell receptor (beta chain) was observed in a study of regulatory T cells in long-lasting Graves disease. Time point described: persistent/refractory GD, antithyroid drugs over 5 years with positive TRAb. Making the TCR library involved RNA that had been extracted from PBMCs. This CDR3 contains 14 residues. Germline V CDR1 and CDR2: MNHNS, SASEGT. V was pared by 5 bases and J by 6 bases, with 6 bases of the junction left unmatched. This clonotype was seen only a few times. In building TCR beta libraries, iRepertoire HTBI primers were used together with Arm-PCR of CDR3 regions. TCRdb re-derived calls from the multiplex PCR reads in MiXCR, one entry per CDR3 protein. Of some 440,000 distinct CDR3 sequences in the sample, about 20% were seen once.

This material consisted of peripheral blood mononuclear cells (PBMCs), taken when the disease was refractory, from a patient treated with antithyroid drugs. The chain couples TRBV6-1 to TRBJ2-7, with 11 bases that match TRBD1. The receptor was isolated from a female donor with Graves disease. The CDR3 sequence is CASSHGQGALEQYF. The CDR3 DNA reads TGTGCCAGCAGTCACGGACAGGGGGCCCTCGAGCAGTACTTC.